This TCR beta chain was sequenced for a study of shared clonotypes between healthy human individuals. Turning to the study itself: Two female and three male donors aged 18 to 49 were enrolled. Findings of the study overall: What rarefaction showed was incomplete sorted-subset sequencing despite large depth.

CDR1 is LNHDA and CDR2 is SQIVND in the germline V gene (reference sequence). The CDR3 has 15 amino acids. After removal of 6 bases from V and 6 bases from J, the junction contained 10 bases not matched to a gene. Replicate PCRs run on sorted subsets employed 200 ng DNA, 25,000 to 35,000 T cell genomes. The data were produced by immunoSEQ multiplex PCR, yet TCRdb's version contains in-frame clones alone and is incomplete. This sample carries about 2.3 million clones, approximately 95% of them seen once, and the ten largest clones take roughly 0.36%. About this clone itself: Its matching antigen is unknown.

CD45RA+ naive and CD45RA-negative memory subsets were separated from CD4+ cells. The sample comprised naive CD4+ T cells from PBMCs. Subset in this sample: CD45RA+ positively selected. This chain connects TRBV19 to TRBJ2-3, with 9 bases identical to TRBD1. This sequence was found in a man in his late teens or twenties in good health. Some clones in this sample may be carry-over from other donors' samples. This chain's CDR3 is CASRVTGGRRDTQYF. The CDR3 DNA sequence: TGTGCCAGTAGGGTGACAGGGGGGCGAAGGGATACGCAGTATTTT.